A single sample is the source of the 9 T cell receptor beta chains below, sequenced in a study of long-term antiretroviral therapy in people with HIV. immunoSEQ v3.0 was run at survey level. This table comes from immunoSEQ multiplex PCR, and its TCRdb copy is limited to in-frame clones, with some not included. The sample includes approximately 6,400 clones, roughly 80% seen only once; the top ten take less than 20%. The input for sequencing was unsorted PBMCs, taken 0.5 years before starting antiretroviral therapy. The receptors here all came from a man in his forties with HIV.

This clone is termed medium-sized. The chain recombines TRBV7-8 with TRBJ2-7; the D is unclear. The germline gives CDR1 SGHVS, CDR2 FQNEAQ. The V end was cut by 2 bases, the J end by 0 bases, with 11 bases between. This CDR3 is built from 15 residues. The CDR3 DNA reads TGTGCCAGCAGCTTATACGTGGGCACCTCCTACGAGCAGTACTTC. Residues: CASSLYVGTSYEQYF.

This clone was detected only a few times. V and J are TRBV25-1 and TRBJ2-7; the match to TRBD1 covers 7 bases. CDR3 length: 13 amino acids. V trimming: 9 bases; J trimming: 7 bases; junction bases outside the gene matches: 12. Germline lookup yields CDR1 MGHDK and CDR2 SYGVNS. CDR3 DNA: TGTGCCAGTTTTGAGGGGGCTGGTGGGGAGCAGTACTTC. Amino acids: CASFEGAGGEQYF.

Only a few counts were recorded for this clone. This chain joins TRBV27 and TRBJ2-7, with 7 bases identical to TRBD1. The CDR3 is made up of 13 amino acids. The V gene's germline CDR1 is MNHEY and CDR2 SMNVEV (reference sequence). V was clipped by 6 bases and J by 2 bases; unmatched bases: 4. CDR3 coding DNA: TGTGCCAGCAGGAGACAGGGAACCTACGAGCAGTACTTC. This codes for CASRRQGTYEQYF.

This rearrangement joins TRBV10-3 to TRBJ2-7; TRBD1 agrees at 12 bases. Germline values: CDR1 ENHRY, CDR2 SYGVKD. After removal of 4 bases from V and 5 bases from J, the junction contained 9 bases not matched to a gene. The CDR3 has 16 amino acids. CDR3 amino acids: CAISVRTGQGANEQYF. The CDR3 DNA reads as TGTGCCATCAGTGTTCGTACGGGACAGGGGGCTAACGAGCAGTACTTC.

V and J are TRBV10-3 and TRBJ2-7; TRBD1 aligns across 9 bases. The CDR3 is 13 residues long. Germline CDR1 and CDR2: ENHRY and SYGVKD. Trimming cost V 3 bases and J 7 bases; bases outside gene matches: 4. DNA for the CDR3: TGTGCCATCAGTGACTCCGGGACAGGGGAGCAGTACTTC. Amino acids: CAISDSGTGEQYF.

V gene TRBV27 combines with J gene TRBJ2-7; 7 positions agree with TRBD1. The CDR3 is 13 residues long. Germline V lookup: CDR1 MNHEY, CDR2 SMNVEV (reference sequence). V shed 6 bases, J shed 1 base, and the junction held 3 bases outside the gene matches. For the CDR3, the DNA is TGTGCCAGCAGCCCGACAGGGTCCTACGAGCAGTACTTC. Translation gives CASSPTGSYEQYF.

A single count supports this clone. This chain uses TRBV5-5 with TRBJ2-7; 7 bases match TRBD1. Germline CDR1 reads SGHKS; CDR2 reads YYEKEE (reference sequence). The V and J ends lost 2 bases and 3 bases, in that order; junction bases with no gene match: 2. The CDR3 is made up of 13 amino acids. The CDR3 bases are TGTGCCAGCAGCTTCGGGACAGTCTACGAGCAGTACTTC. It codes for CASSFGTVYEQYF.

The chain is built from TRBV10-3 and TRBJ2-1, with 8 bases matching TRBD2. V lost 5 bases and J lost 8; bases outside the gene matches: 11. CDR1 is ENHRY, CDR2 SYGVKD, per germline. The CDR3 consists of 15 residues. The CDR3 loop reads CAISNGWTSFDEQFF. DNA of the CDR3: TGTGCCATCAGTAACGGATGGACTAGCTTCGATGAGCAGTTCTTC.

The J gene is TRBJ2-3, the V gene TRBV4-1; TRBD2 is a possible D gene (6 bases). The CDR3 length is 16 residues. CDR1 and CDR2 from the germline V gene are MGHRA and YSYEKL. V gave up 0 bases and J gave up 4 bases, with 14 bases separating them. The CDR3 here is CASSQDTREEADTQYF. DNA of the CDR3: TGCGCCAGCAGCCAAGATACGAGGGAGGAGGCAGATACGCAGTATTTT.